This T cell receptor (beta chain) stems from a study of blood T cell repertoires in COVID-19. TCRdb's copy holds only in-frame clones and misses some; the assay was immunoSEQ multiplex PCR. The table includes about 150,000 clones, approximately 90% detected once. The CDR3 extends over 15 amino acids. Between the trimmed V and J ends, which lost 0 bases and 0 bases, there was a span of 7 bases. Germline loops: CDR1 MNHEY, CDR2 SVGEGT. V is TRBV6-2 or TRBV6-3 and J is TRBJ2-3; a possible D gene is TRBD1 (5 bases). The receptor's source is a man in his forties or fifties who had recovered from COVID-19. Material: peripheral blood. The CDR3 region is CASSYSAGSTDTQYF. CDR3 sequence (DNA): TGTGCCAGCAGTTACTCGGCAGGGAGCACAGATACGCAGTATTTT.